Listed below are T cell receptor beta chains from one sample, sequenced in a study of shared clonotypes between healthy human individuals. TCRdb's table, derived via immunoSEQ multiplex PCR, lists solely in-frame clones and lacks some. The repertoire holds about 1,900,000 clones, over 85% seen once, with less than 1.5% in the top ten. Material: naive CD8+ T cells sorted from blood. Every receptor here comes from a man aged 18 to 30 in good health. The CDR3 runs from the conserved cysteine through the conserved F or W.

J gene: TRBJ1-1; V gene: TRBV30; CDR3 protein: CAWSKGTEAFF
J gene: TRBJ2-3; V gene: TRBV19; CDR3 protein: CASKKTGSRTDTQYF
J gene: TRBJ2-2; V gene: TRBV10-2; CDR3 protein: CASSGLAAGELFF
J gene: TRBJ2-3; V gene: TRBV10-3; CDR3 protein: CAISLGTEWSTDTQYF
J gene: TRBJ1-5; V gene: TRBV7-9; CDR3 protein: CASSNWTGNQPQHF
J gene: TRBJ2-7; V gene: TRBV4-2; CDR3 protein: CASSQDQGEGGYEQYF
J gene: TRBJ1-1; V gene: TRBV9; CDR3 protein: CASSDVGGDTEAFF
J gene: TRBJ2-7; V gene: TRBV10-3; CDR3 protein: CAISESGSVNEQYF
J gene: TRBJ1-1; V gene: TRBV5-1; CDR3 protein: CASSPGERWYTEAFF
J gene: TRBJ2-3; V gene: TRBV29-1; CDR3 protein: CSVRLATVSDTQYF
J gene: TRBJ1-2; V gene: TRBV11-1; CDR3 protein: CASSFAGGDYGYTF
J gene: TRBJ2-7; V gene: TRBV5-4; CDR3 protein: CASSLMQVDEQYF
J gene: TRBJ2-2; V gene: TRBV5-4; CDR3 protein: CASSDRALNTGELFF
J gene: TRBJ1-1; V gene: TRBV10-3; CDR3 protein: CAISVNPWGQGHTEAFF
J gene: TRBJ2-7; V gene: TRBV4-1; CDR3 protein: CASSQVLQGVIDEQYF
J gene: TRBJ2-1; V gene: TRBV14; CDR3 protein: CASSQEWGARSYNEQFF
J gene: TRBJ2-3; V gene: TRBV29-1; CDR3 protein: CSVDASGGADTQYF
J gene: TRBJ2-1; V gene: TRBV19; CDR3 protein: CASSIPGADYNEQFF
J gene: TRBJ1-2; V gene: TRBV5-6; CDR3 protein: CASSPVSLNYGYTF
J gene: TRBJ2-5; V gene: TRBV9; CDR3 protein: CASSAPHKIGGETQYF
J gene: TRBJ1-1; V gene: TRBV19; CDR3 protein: CASSPQENTEAFF
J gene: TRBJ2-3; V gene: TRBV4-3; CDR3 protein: CASSQGGGGGDTQYF
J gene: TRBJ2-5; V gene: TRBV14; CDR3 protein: CASSPTYRVLGETQYF
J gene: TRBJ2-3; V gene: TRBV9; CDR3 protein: CASSVEDRGTDTQYF
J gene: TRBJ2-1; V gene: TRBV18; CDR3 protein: CASSPPGQPTEQFF
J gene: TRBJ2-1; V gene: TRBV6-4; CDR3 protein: CASSDSPILAGGYNEQFF
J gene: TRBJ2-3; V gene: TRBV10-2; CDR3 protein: CASSEGLAGFTDTQYF
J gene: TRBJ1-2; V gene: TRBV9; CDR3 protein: CASSGNRGGYTF
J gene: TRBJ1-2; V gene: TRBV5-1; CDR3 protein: CASSLESSGLYGYTF
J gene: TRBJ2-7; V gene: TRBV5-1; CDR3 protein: CASSATGSSYEQYF
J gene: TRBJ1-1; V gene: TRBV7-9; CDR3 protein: CASSPGTREAFF
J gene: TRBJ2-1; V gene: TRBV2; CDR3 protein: CASREAYNEQFF
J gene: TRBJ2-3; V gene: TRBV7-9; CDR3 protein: CASSSLPNTQYF
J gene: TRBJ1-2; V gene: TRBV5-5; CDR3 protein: CASSYGTSLDYGYTF
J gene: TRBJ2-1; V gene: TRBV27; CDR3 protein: CASSHGEEVNNEQFF
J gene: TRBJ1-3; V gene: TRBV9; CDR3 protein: CASSVDEGSGNTIYF
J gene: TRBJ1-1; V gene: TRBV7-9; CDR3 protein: CASSLQGGTEAFF
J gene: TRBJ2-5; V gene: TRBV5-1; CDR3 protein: CASSLSKGLAGTETQYF
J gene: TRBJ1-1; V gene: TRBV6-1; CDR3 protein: CASIRVGRGEAEAFF
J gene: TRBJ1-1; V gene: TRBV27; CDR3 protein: CASSLSIFGEANTEAFF
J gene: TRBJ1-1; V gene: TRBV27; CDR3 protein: CASSPTIGSGTEAFF
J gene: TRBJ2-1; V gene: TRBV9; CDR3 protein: CASSVGGGVSEQFF
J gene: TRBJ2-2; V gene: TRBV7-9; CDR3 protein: CASSLATTNTGELFF
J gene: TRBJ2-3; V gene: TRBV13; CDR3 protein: CASSVDRDTQYF
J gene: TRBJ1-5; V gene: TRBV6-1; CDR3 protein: CASTSNQPQHF
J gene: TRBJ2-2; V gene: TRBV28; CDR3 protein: CASSFPAGTGELFF
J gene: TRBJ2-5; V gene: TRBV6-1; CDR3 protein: CASSEGGTQETQYF
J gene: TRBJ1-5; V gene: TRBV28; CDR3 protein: CASSLWDIKVKGCQPQHF
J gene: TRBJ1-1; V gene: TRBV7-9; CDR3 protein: CASSHASWEGTEAFF